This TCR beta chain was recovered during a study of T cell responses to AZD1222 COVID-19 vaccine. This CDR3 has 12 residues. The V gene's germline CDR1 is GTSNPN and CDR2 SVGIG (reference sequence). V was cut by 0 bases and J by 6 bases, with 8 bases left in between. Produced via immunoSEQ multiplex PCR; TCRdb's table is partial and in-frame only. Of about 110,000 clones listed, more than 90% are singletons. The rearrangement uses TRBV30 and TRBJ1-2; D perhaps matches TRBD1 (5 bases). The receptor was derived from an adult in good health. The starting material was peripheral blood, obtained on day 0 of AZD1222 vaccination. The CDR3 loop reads CAWSVGADGYTF. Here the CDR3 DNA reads TGTGCCTGGAGTGTAGGGGCGGATGGCTACACCTTC. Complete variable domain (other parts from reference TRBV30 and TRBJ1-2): SQTIHQWPATLVQPVGSPLSLECTVEGTSNPNLYWYRQAAGRGLQLLFYSVGIGQISSEVPQNLSASRPQDRQFILSSKKLLLSDSGFYLCAWSVGADGYTFGSGTRLTVV.